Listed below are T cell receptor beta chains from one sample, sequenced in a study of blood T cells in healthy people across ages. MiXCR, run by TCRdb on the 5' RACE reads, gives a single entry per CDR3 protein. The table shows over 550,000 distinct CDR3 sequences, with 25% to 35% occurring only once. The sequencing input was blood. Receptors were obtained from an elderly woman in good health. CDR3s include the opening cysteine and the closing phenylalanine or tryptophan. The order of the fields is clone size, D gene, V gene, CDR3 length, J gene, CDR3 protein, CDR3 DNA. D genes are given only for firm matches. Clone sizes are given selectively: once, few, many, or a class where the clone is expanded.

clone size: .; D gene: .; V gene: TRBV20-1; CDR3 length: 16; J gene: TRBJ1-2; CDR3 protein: CSARGGPGGDYRGYTF; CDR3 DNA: TGCAGTGCTAGAGGGGGGCCCGGGGGGGACTACAGGGGCTACACCTTC
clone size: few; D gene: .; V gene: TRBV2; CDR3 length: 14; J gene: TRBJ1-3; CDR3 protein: CASSERGFGNTIYF; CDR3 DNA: TGTGCCAGCAGTGAACGGGGGTTCGGAAACACCATATATTTT
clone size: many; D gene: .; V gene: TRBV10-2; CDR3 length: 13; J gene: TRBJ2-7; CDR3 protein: CASSVSGVYEQYF; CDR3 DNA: TGCGCCAGCAGTGTGTCGGGGGTCTACGAGCAGTACTTC
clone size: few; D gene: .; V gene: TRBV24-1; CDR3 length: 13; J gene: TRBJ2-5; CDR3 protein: CATSDTGRNEQYF; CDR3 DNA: TGTGCCACCAGTGACACGGGGCGGAATGAGCAGTACTTC
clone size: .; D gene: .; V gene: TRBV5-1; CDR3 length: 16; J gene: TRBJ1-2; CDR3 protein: CASSLQGSLANYGYTF; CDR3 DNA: TGCGCCAGCAGCTTGCAGGGATCCCTAGCTAACTATGGCTACACCTTC
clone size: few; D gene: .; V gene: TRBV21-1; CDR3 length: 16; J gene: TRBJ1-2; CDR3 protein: CASRPGHPGGSYGYTF; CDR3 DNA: TGTGCCAGCAGGCCCGGACATCCCGGGGGTAGCTATGGCTACACCTTC
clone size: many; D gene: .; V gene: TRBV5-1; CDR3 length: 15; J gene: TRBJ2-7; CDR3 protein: CASSLAPGSSYEQYF; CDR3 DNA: TGCGCCAGCAGCTTGGCTCCGGGGAGCTCCTACGAGCAGTACTTC
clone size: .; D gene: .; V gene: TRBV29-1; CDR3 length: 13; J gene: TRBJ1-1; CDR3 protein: CSAPTLGRTEAFF; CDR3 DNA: TGCAGCGCCCCTACCCTAGGGCGGACTGAAGCTTTCTTT
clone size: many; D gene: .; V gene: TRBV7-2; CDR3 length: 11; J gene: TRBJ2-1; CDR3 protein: CASSYLNEQFF; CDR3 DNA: TGTGCCAGCAGCTACTTAAATGAGCAGTTCTTC
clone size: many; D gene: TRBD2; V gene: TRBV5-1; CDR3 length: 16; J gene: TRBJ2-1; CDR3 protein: CASSPGSGGAINEQFF; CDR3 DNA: TGCGCCAGCAGCCCGGGGAGCGGGGGGGCCATCAATGAGCAGTTCTTC
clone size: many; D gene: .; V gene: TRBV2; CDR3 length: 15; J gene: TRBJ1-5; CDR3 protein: CASSGGQGSNQPQHF; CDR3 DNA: TGTGCCAGCAGTGGGGGTCAGGGCAGCAATCAGCCCCAGCATTTT
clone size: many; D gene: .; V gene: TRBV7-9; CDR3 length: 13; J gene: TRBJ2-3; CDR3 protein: CASSQYYADTQYF; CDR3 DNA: TGTGCCAGCAGCCAATACTATGCAGATACGCAGTATTTT
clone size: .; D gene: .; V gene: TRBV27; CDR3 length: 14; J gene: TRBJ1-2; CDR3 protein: CASKPGNSGYGYTF; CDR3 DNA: TGTGCCAGCAAACCAGGGAACTCAGGCTATGGCTACACCTTC
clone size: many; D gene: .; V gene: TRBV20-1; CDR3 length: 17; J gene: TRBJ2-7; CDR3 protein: CSARDRRGASVFYEQYF; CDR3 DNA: TGCAGTGCTAGAGATAGGAGAGGGGCGTCAGTATTCTACGAGCAGTACTTC
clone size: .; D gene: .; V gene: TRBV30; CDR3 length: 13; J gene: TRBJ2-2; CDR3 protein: CAWSKANTGELFF; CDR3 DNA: TGTGCCTGGAGTAAGGCGAACACCGGGGAGCTGTTTTTT
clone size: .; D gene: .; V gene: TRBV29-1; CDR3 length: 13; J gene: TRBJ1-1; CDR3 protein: CSARGTATSLAFF; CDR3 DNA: TGCAGCGCCCGCGGCACAGCAACCTCTCTAGCTTTCTTT
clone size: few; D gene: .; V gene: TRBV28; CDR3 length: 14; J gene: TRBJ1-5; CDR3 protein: CASRVQGFNQPQHF; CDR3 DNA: TGTGCCAGTCGAGTCCAGGGTTTTAATCAGCCCCAGCATTTT
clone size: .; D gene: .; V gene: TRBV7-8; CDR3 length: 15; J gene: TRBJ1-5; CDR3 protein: CASSLDTGALQPQHF; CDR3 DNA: TGTGCCAGCAGCTTAGATACGGGGGCACTGCAGCCCCAGCATTTT
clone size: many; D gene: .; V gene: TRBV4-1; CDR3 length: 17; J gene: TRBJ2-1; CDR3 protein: CASSQGRDPPLSNEQFF; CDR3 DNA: TGCGCCAGCAGCCAAGGTAGAGACCCACCACTCTCGAATGAGCAGTTCTTC
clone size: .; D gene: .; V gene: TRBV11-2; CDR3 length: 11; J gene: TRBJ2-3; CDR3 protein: CASSLVGMQYF; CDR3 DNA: TGTGCCAGCAGCTTAGTCGGTATGCAGTATTTT
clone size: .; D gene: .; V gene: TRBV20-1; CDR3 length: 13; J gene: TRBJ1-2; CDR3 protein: CSASIDGRYGYTF; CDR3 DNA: TGCAGTGCTAGTATTGACGGCCGCTATGGCTACACCTTC
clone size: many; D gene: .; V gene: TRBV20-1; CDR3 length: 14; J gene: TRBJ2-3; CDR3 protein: CSASSTGHTDTQYF; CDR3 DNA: TGCAGTGCTAGTTCGACTGGCCACACAGATACGCAGTATTTT
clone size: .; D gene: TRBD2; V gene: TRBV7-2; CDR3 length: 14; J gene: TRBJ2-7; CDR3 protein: CASSLTGGADEQYF; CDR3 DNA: TGTGCCAGCAGCTTAACCGGGGGGGCGGACGAGCAGTACTTC
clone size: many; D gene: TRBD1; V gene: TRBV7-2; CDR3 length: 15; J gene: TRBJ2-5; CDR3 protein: CASSRGQGVGETQYF; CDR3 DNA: TGTGCCAGCAGCCGGGGACAGGGGGTGGGAGAGACCCAGTACTTC
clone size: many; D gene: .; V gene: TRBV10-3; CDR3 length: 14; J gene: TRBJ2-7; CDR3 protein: CAISESPRGGEQYF; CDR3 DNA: TGTGCCATCAGTGAGTCTCCCAGGGGAGGCGAGCAGTACTTC
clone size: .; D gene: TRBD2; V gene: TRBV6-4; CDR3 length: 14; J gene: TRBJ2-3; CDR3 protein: CASSASGSTDAQYF; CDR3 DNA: TGTGCCAGCAGTGCTAGCGGGAGCACAGATGCGCAGTATTTT
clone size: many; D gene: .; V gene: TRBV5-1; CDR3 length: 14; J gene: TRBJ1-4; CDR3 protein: CASSLDRTNEKLFF; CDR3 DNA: TGCGCCAGCAGCCTGGACAGAACTAATGAAAAACTGTTTTTT
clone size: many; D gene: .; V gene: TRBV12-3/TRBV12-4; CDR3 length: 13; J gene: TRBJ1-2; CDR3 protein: CASSLGTNYGYTF; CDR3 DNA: TGTGCCAGCAGTTTAGGCACTAACTATGGCTACACCTTC
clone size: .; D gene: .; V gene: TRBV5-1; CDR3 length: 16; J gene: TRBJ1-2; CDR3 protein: CASSLDTAKDVYGYTF; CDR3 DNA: TGCGCCAGCAGCTTGGACACAGCCAAAGACGTCTATGGCTACACCTTC
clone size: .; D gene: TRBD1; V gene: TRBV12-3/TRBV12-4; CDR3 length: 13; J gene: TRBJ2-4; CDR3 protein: CASSAGQGGWQYF; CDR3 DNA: TGTGCCAGCAGTGCCGGACAGGGAGGTTGGCAGTACTTC
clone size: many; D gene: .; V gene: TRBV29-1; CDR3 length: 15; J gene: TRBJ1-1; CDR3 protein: CSVEDRGWMNTEAFF; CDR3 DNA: TGCAGCGTTGAAGATCGGGGTTGGATGAACACTGAAGCTTTCTTT
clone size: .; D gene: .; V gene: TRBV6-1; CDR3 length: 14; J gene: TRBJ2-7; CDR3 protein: CASTEIPTSYEQYF; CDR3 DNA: TGTGCCAGCACCGAAATACCAACCTCCTACGAGCAGTACTTC
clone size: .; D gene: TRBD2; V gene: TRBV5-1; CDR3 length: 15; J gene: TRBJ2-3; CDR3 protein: CASSLGGRGIDTQYF; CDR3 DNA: TGCGCCAGCAGCTTGGGTGGGAGGGGCATAGATACGCAGTATTTC
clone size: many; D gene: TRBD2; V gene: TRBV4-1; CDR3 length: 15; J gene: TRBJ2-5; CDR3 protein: CASSQEGGNQETQYF; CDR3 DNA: TGCGCCAGCAGCCAAGAGGGGGGGAACCAAGAGACCCAGTACTTC
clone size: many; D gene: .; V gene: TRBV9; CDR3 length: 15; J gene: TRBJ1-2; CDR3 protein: CASSVEPGGNYGYTF; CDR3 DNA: TGTGCCAGCAGCGTAGAGCCCGGAGGTAACTATGGCTACACCTTC
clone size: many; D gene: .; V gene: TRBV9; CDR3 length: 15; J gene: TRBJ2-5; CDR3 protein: CASSRDPTGQETQYF; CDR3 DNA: TGTGCCAGCTCCCGGGACCCGACAGGCCAAGAGACCCAGTACTTC
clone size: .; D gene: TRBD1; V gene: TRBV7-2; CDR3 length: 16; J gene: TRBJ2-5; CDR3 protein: CANSLRWDRVTETQYF; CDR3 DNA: TGTGCCAACAGCTTAAGATGGGACAGGGTGACAGAGACCCAGTACTTC
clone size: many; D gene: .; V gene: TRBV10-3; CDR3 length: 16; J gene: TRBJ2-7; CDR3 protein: CAISGQGLGASDEQYF; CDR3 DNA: TGTGCCATCAGTGGGCAGGGGCTAGGGGCGTCCGACGAGCAGTACTTC
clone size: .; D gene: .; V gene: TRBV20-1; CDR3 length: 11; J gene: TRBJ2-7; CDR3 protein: CSTGRSDEQYF; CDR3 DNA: TGCAGTACAGGGAGATCTGACGAGCAGTACTTC